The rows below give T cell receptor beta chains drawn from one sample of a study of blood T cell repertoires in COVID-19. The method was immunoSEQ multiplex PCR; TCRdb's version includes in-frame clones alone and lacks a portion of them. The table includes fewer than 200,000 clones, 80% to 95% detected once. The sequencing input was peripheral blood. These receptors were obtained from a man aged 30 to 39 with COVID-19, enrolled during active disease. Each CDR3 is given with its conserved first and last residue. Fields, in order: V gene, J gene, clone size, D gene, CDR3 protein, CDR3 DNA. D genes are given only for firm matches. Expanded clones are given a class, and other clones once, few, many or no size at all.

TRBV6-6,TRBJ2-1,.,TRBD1,CASTNRGFYNEQFF,TGTGCCAGCACCAACAGGGGGTTTTACAATGAGCAGTTCTTC
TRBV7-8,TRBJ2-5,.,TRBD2,CASLAGTSETQYF,TGTGCTTCGCTAGCGGGGACTAGCGAGACCCAGTACTTC
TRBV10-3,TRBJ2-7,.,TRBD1,CATRQGAYEQYF,TGTGCCACCCGACAGGGGGCCTACGAGCAGTACTTC
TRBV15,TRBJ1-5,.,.,CATSREYESIKNQPQHF,TGTGCCACCAGCAGAGAATATGAGAGTATAAAGAATCAGCCCCAGCATTTT
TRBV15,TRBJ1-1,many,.,CATSRDSSDFTEAFF,TGTGCCACCAGCAGAGACAGTTCGGACTTCACTGAAGCTTTCTTT
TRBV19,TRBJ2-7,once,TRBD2,CASSIQREIDEQYF,TGTGCCAGTAGTATCCAGCGGGAGATCGACGAGCAGTACTTC
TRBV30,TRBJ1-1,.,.,CAWSVPGGTEAFF,TGTGCCTGGAGTGTCCCGGGGGGCACTGAAGCTTTCTTT
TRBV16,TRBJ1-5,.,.,CASSQFTRQSGDYSNQPQHF,TGTGCCAGCAGCCAATTTACTAGACAGTCGGGGGATTATAGCAATCAGCCCCAGCATTTT
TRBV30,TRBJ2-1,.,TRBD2,CAWSVLGTSINEQFF,TGTGCCTGGAGTGTATTGGGGACTAGCATTAATGAGCAGTTCTTC
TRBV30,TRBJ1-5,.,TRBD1,CAWSPGTGGNQPQHF,TGTGCCTGGAGCCCCGGGACAGGGGGCAATCAGCCCCAGCATTTT
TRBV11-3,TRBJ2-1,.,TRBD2,CASSRRLGGDEQFF,TGTGCCAGCAGCCGCCGACTTGGGGGGGATGAGCAGTTCTTC
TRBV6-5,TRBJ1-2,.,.,CASSYGGAGGYTF,TGTGCCAGCAGTTACGGGGGGGCTGGAGGCTACACCTTC
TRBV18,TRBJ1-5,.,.,CASSTSPRGGQPQHF,TGTGCCAGCTCAACCAGCCCCAGGGGAGGGCAGCCCCAGCATTTT
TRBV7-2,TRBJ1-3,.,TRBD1,CASSLRAGGQGNTIYF,TGTGCCAGCAGCTTACGGGCAGGGGGCCAAGGAAACACCATATATTTT
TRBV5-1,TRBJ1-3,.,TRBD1,CASSTETGTAGNTIYF,TGCGCCAGCAGCACGGAAACCGGGACAGCAGGAAACACCATATATTTT
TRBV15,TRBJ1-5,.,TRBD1,CATSRERQGVNQPQHF,TGTGCCACCAGCAGAGAGCGCCAGGGGGTCAATCAGCCCCAGCATTTT
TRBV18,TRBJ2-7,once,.,CASSLGRGTIAYEQYF,TGTGCCAGCTCACTCGGAAGGGGGACAATAGCCTACGAGCAGTACTTC
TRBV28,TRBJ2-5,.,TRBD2,CASSRGLAGDRETQYF,TGTGCCAGCAGCCGTGGACTAGCGGGAGATCGAGAGACCCAGTACTTC
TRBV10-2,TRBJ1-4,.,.,CASSEGNTEKLFF,TGCGCCAGCAGTGAGGGTAACACGGAAAAACTGTTTTTT
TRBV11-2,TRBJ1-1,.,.,CASSLDRGTEAFF,TGTGCCAGCAGCTTAGATCGGGGCACTGAAGCTTTCTTT
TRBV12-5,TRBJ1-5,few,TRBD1,CASGPGQGWDQPQHF,TGTGCTAGTGGTCCAGGACAGGGGTGGGATCAGCCCCAGCATTTT
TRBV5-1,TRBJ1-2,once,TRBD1,CASSLGGQGEYGYTF,TGCGCCAGCAGCTTGGGAGGACAGGGAGAATATGGCTACACCTTC
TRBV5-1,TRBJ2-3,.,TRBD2,CASSSGLVRQDTQYF,TGCGCCAGCAGCTCGGGACTAGTTAGACAAGATACGCAGTATTTT
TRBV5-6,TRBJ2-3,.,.,CASSLGAGQSWTQYF,TGTGCCAGCAGCTTGGGGGCTGGACAGTCTTGGACGCAGTATTTT
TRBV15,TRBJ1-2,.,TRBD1,CATSVQGLGGYGYTF,TGTGCCACCAGCGTACAGGGGCTCGGTGGCTATGGCTACACCTTC
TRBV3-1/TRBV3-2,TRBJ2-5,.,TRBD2,CASSPGTSEETQYF,TGTGCCAGCAGCCCGGGGACTAGCGAAGAGACCCAGTACTTC
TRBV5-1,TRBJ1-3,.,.,CASSLLSASSGNTIYF,TGCGCCAGCAGCTTGCTGAGCGCCTCCTCTGGAAACACCATATATTTT
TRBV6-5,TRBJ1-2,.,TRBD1,CASRRGTEYGYTF,TGTGCCAGCAGACGCGGGACAGAGTATGGCTACACCTTC
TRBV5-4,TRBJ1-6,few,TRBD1,CASSFGQGYNSPLHF,TGTGCCAGCAGCTTTGGACAGGGTTATAATTCACCCCTCCACTTT
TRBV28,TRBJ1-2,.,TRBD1,CASSLAGQGYGYTF,TGTGCCAGCAGTTTAGCGGGACAGGGCTATGGCTACACCTTC
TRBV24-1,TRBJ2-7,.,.,CATSDRTNSYEQYF,TGTGCCACCAGTGATCGGACAAATTCCTACGAGCAGTACTTC
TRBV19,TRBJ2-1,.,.,CASSLPDSPHEQFF,TGTGCCAGTAGTCTCCCCGACTCCCCCCATGAGCAGTTCTTC
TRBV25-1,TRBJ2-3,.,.,CASSDGLVDTQYF,TGTGCCAGCAGTGACGGGTTGGTGGATACGCAGTATTTT
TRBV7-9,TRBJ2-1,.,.,CASTPHPNEQFF,TGTGCCAGCACCCCACACCCAAATGAGCAGTTCTTC
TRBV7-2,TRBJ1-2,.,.,CASSLGGGIGYGYTF,TGTGCCAGCAGCTTAGGCGGAGGGATTGGTTATGGCTACACCTTC
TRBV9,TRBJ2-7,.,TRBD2,CASSYSGDPSSYEQYF,TGTGCCAGCAGCTATAGCGGGGACCCCAGCTCCTACGAGCAGTACTTC
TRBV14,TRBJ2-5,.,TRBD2,CASSQVPGGTQYF,TGTGCCAGCAGCCAAGTTCCGGGAGGGACCCAGTACTTC
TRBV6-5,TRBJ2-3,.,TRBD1,CATLPRTGGADTQYF,TGTGCCACCTTACCTCGGACAGGGGGCGCAGATACGCAGTATTTT
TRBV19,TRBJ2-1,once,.,CASSPAVYNEQFF,TGTGCCAGTAGTCCGGCGGTCTACAATGAGCAGTTCTTC
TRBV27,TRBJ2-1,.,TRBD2,CASSNRPLAGVVEQFF,TGTGCCAGCAGCAACCGCCCACTAGCGGGAGTCGTTGAGCAGTTCTTC
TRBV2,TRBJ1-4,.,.,CASSGSTTTNEKLFF,TGTGCCAGCAGTGGATCGACTACAACTAATGAAAAACTGTTTTTT
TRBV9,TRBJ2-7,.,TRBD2,CASSHGSGYSYEQYF,TGTGCCAGCAGCCACGGTAGCGGGTACTCCTACGAGCAGTACTTC
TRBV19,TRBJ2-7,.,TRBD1,CASSFGTGFEQYF,TGTGCCAGTAGTTTCGGGACAGGGTTCGAGCAGTACTTC
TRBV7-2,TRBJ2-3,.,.,CASTQGRTDTQYF,TGTGCCAGCACGCAGGGCCGCACAGATACGCAGTATTTT
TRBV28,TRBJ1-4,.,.,CASSGGGSTNEKLFF,TGTGCCAGCAGCGGGGGGGGCTCAACTAATGAAAAACTGTTTTTT
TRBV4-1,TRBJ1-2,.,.,CASSQGAANYGYTF,TGCGCCAGCAGCCAAGGGGCAGCTAACTATGGCTACACCTTC
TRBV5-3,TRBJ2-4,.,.,CARSGRTVFPIAKNIQYF,TGTGCCAGAAGCGGACGGACAGTTTTTCCCATAGCCAAAAACATTCAGTACTTC
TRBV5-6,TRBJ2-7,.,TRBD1,CASSRGQVPYEQYF,TGTGCCAGCAGCAGGGGACAGGTTCCCTACGAGCAGTACTTC
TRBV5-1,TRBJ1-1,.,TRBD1,CASEKDGTANTEAFF,TGCGCCAGCGAAAAAGACGGGACAGCGAACACTGAAGCTTTCTTT